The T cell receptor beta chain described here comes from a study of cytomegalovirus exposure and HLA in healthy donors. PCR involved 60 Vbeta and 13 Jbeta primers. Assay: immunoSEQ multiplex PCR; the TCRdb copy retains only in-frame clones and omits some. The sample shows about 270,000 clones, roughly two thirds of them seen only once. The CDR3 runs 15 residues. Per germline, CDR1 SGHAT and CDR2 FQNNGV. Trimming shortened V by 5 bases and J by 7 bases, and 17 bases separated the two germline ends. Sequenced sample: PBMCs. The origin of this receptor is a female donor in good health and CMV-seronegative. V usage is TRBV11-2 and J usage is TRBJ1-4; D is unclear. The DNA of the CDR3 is TGTGCCAGCAGCCCCGAGTATCGCGGAATTGAAAAACTGTTTTTT. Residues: CASSPEYRGIEKLFF.